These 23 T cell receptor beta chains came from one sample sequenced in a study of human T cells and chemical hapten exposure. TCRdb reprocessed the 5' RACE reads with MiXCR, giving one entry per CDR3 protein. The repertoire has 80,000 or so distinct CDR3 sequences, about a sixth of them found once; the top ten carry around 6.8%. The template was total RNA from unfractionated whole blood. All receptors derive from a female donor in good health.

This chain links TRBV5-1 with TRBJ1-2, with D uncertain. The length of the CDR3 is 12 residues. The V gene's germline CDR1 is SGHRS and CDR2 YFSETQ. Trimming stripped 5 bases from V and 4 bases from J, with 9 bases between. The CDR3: CASRGGSYGYTF. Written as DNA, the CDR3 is TGCGCCAGCAGGGGCGGAAGCTATGGCTACACCTTC.

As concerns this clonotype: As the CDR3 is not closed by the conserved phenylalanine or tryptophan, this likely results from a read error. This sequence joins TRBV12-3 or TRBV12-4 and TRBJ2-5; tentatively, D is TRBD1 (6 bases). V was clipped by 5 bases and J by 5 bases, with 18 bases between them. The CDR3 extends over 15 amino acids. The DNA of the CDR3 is TGTGCCAGCAGTACCTCACAGGGTCGGGCGGAGACCCAGTACTAC. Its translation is CASSTSQGRAETQYY.

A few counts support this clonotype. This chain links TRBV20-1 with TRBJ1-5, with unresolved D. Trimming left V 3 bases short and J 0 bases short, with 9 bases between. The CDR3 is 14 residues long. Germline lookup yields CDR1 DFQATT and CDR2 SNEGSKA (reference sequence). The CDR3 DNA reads TGCAGTGCTAGCCCCTCATATAGCAATCAGCCCCAGCATTTT. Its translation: CSASPSYSNQPQHF.

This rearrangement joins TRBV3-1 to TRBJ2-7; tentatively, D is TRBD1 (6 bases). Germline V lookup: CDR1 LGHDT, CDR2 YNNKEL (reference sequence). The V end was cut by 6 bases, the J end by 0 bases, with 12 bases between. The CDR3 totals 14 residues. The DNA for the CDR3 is TGTGCCAGCAGTCGAGGACAGAGCTCCTACGAGCAGTACTTC. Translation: CASSRGQSSYEQYF.

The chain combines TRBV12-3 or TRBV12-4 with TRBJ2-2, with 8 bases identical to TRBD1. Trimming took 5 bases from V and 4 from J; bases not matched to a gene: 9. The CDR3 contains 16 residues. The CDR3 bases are TGTGCCAGCAGTCCTACAGGGGGTTCGGGCACCGGGGAGCTGTTTTTT. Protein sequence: CASSPTGGSGTGELFF.

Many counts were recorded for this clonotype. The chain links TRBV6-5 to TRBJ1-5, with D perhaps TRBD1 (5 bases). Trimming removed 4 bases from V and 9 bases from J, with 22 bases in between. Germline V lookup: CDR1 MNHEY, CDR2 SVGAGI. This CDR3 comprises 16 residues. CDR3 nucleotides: TGTGCCAGCAGTTCACGTTTCGGGGCCTCCTGGGGGCCCCAGCATTTT. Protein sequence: CASSSRFGASWGPQHF.

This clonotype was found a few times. CDR3 DNA sequence: TGTGCCAGCAGTTTTTCCGACAGCTCCTCTGGGGCCAACGTCCTGACTTTC. Its protein is CASSFSDSSSGANVLTF. The chain employs TRBV28 and TRBJ2-6, with D perhaps TRBD1 (5 bases). The length of the CDR3 is 17 residues. Germline V gene sequence: CDR1 MDHEN, CDR2 SYDVKM. With 3 bases removed from V and 0 bases from J, the gap between germline ends came to 12 bases.

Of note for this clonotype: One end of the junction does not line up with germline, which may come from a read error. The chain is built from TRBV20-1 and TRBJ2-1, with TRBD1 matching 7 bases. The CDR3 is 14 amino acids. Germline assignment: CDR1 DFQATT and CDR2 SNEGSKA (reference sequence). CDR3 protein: CRARVDRDPNEQFF. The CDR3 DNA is TGCAGAGCTAGAGTTGACAGGGACCCCAATGAGCAGTTCTTC.

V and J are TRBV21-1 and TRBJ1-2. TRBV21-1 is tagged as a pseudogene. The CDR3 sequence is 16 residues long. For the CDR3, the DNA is TGTGCCAGCAGCTCCCGGGGACGGAGCCCTCTATTTGGCTACACCTTC. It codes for CASSSRGRSPLFGYTF.

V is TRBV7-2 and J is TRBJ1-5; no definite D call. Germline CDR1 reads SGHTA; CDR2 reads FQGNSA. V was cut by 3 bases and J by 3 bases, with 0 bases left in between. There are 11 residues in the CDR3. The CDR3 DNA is TGTGCCAGCAGCTTCAATCAGCCCCAGCATTTT. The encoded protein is CASSFNQPQHF.

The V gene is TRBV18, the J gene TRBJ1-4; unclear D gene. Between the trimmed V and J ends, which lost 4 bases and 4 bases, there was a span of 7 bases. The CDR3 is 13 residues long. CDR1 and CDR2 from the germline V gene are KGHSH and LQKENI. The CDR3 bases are TGTGCCAGCTCACTCAAAATTAATGAAAAACTGTTTTTT. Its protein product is CASSLKINEKLFF.

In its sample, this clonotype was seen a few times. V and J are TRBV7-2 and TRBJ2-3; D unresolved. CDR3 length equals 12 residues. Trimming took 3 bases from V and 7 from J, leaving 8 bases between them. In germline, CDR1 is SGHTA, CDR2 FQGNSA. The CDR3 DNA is TGTGCCAGCAGCTTCGGCCGTAATACGCAGTATTTT. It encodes CASSFGRNTQYF.

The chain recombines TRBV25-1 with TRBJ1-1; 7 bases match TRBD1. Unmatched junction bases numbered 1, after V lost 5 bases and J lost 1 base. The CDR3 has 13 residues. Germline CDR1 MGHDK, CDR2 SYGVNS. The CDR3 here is CASSKGANTEAFF. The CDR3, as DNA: TGTGCCAGCAGTAAGGGGGCGAACACTGAAGCTTTCTTT. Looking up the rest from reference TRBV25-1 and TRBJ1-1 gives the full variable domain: EADIYQTPRYLVIGTGKKITLECSQTMGHDKMYWYQQDPGMELHLIHYSYGVNSTEKGDLSSESTVSRIRTEHFPLTLESARPSHTSQYLCASSKGANTEAFFGQGTRLTVV.

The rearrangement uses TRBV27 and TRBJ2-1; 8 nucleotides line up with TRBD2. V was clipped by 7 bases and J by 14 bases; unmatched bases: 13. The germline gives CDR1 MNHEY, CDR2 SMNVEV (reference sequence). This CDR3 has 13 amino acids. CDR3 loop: CASTVAGSRRKFF. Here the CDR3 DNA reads TGTGCCAGCACCGTAGCGGGATCACGCAGGAAGTTCTTC.

DNA for the CDR3: TGTGCCTGGAGTGGTAGGAGTACCGGGGAGCTGTTTTTT. Encoded protein: CAWSGRSTGELFF. This rearrangement joins TRBV30 to TRBJ2-2; D not certain. The germline V and J ends were trimmed by 1 base and 5 bases, with 8 bases remaining between them. From germline, CDR1 is GTSNPN and CDR2 SVGIG (reference sequence). The CDR3 is made up of 13 amino acids.

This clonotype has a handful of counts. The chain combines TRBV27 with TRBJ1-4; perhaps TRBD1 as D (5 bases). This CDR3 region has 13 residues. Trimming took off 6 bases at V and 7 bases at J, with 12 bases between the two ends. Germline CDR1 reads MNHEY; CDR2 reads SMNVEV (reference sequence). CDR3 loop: CASSNGGTEKLFF. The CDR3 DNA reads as TGTGCCAGCAGCAACGGAGGGACTGAAAAACTGTTTTTT.

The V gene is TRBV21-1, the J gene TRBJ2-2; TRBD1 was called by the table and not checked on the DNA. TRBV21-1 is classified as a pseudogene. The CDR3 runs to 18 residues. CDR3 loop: CASSQSPMGGQYTGELFF. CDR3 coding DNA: TGTGCCAGCAGCCAGAGCCCTATGGGGGGGCAGTACACCGGGGAGCTGTTTTTT.

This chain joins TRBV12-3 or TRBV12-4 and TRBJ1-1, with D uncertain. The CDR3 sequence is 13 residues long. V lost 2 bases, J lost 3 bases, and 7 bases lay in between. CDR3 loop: CASSLTVYTEAFF. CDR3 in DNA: TGTGCCAGCAGTTTAACCGTTTACACTGAAGCTTTCTTT.

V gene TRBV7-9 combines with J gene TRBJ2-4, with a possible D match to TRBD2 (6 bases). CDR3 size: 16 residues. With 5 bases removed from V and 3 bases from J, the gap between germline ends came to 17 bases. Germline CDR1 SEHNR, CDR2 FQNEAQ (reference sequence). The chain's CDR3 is CASSHTRDFHKNIQYF. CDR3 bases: TGTGCCAGCAGCCACACGAGGGACTTTCACAAAAACATTCAGTACTTC.

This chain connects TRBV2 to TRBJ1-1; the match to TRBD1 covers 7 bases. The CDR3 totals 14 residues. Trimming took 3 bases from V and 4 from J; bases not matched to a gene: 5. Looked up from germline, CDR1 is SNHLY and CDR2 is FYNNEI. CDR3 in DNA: TGTGCCAGCAGTGATACAACAGGGGCCACTGAAGCTTTCTTT. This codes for CASSDTTGATEAFF.

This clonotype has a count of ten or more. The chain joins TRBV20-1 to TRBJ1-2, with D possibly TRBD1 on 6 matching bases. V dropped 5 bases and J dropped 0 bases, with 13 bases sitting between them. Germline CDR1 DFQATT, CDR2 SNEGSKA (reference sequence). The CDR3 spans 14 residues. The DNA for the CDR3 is TGCAGTGCTGTCAACAGGGTAGCTAACTATGGCTACACCTTC. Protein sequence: CSAVNRVANYGYTF.

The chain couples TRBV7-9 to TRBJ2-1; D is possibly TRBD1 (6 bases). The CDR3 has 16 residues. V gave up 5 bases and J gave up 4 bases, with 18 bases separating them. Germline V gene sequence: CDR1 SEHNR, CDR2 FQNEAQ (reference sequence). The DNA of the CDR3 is TGTGCCAGCAGCGGGACGAGGGCAGGGGCGTACAATGAGCAGTTCTTC. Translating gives CASSGTRAGAYNEQFF. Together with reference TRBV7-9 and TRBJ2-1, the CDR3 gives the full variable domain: DTGVSQNPRHKITKRGQNVTFRCDPISEHNRLYWYRQTLGQGPEFLTYFQNEAQLEKSRLLSDRFSAERPKGSFSTLEIQRTEQGDSAMYLCASSGTRAGAYNEQFFGPGTRLTVL.

The CDR3 sequence is CASTLGVGTDEQFF. The CDR3 DNA reads as TGTGCCAGCACTTTGGGGGTCGGAACGGATGAGCAGTTCTTC. The V gene is TRBV12-3 or TRBV12-4, the J gene TRBJ2-1, with D possibly called TRBD1 or TRBD2 (5 bases each). This CDR3 contains 14 residues. Trimming removed 7 bases from V and 8 bases from J, with 18 bases in between.